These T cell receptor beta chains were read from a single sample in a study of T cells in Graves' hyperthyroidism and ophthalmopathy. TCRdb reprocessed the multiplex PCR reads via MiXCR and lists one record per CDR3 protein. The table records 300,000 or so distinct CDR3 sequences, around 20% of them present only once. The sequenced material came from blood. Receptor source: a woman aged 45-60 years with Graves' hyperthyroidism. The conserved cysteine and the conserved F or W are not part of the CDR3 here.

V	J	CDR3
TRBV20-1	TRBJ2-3	SARPRGRTDTQY
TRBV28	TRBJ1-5	ASSFRAGGGSGNQPQH
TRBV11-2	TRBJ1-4	ASSAWVEKLF
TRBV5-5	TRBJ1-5	ASSPQSNQPQH
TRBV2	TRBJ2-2	ASSELEGVGELF
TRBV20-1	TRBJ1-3	SANGFSGNTIY
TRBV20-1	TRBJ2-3	SARDRLGVIATDTQY
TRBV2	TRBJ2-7	ASSPGTVMYEQY
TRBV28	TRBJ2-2	ASLRGGGPPAGELF
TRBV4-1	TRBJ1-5	ASSQGNSNQPQH
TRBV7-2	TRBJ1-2	ASSLATGGGYGYT
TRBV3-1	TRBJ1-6	ASSQDRGSPLH
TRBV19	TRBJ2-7	ASSKTPEAYEQY
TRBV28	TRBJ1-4	ASSFDGRGEKLF
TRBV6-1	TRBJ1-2	ASSEAHRESYGYT
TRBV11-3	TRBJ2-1	ASSLGGGAHNEQF
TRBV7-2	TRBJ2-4	ASSSPSNIQY
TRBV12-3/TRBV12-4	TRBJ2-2	ASSPTSNGAGELF
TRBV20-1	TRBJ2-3	SAREGLVGDTQY
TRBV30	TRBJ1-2	AWSRKGTGQHGYT
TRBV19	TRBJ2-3	ASQIGAGLTDTQY
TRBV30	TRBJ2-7	AWRPGGGGGPYEQY
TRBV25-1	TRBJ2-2	ASIGGLAGTGELF
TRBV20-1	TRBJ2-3	SARVGSSGRGNTQY
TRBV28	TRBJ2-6	ASSSGQPGTSGSKRNVGANVLT
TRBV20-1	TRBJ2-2	SARQFTGELF
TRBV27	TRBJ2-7	ASGQQGTTSYEQY
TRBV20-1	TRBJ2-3	SALKGSRGGRPTDTQY
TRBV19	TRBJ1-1	ATRLGREDTEAF
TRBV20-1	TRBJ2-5	SARGLAGKETQY
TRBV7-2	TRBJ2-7	ASSLREQLGEQY
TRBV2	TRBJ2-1	ASRERATTYNEQF
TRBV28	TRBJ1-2	ASRKGNYGYT
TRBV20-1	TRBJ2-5	SARGLAEPQETQY
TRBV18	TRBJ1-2	ASSPLGRQANYGYT
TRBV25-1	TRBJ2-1	ASSEDFSGSEQF
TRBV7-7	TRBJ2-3	ASSMTSLRTDTQY
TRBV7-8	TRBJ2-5	ASSLFRQTQY
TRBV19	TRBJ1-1	ASSIVVGTRGTEAF
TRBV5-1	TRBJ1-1	ASSSSGGVEEAF
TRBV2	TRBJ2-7	ASSGHGADGQY
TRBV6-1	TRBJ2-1	ASSIRESNNEQF
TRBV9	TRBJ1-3	ASSAGGVNGNTIY
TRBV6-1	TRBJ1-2	ASRTLTGHYGYT
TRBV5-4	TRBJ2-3	ASSLALGSGSTDTQY
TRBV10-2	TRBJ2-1	ASSEPGLSPSSGYNEQF
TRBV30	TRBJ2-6	AWSVAPTSGANVLT
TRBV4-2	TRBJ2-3	ASSQDLGRLAGGTDTQY
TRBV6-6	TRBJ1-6	ASSYSWTDSSYNSPLH
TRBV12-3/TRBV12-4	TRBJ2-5	ASSGQEKGTQY
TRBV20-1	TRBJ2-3	SARDPGRPKEGDTQY
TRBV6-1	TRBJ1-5	ASRVTAGSGQPQH
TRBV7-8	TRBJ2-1	ASSLEREMYNEQF
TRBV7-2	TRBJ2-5	ASSLFTQETQY
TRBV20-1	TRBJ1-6	SAIEGDHNSPLH
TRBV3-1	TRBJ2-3	ASGQGDFLLTDTQY
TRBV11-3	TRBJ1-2	ASSLLIEDRVFYGYT